Listed below are T cell receptor beta chains from one sample, sequenced in a study of blood T cell repertoires in COVID-19. Here immunoSEQ multiplex PCR was the method, and the copy in TCRdb shows in-frame clones only, minus some. Of fewer than 700,000 clones listed, about 88% are singletons. The sequencing sample was made of peripheral blood. Source of these receptors: a woman in her forties or fifties with COVID-19, enrolled during active disease. CDR3s include the opening cysteine and the closing phenylalanine or tryptophan.

j_call: TRBJ1-2; v_call: TRBV5-4; cdr3_aa: CASSLGTGEVYGYTF
j_call: TRBJ2-2; v_call: TRBV12-1; cdr3_aa: CASSLGGRDTGELFF
j_call: TRBJ2-3; v_call: TRBV5-1; cdr3_aa: CASSSLGRSTDTQYF
j_call: TRBJ2-3; v_call: TRBV28; cdr3_aa: CASSEAGVKDTQYF
j_call: TRBJ1-2; v_call: TRBV6-5; cdr3_aa: CASLTVYGYTF
j_call: TRBJ1-3; v_call: TRBV12-5; cdr3_aa: CASGPRGGNTIYF
j_call: TRBJ1-1; v_call: TRBV18; cdr3_aa: CASSPRGRDTEAFF
j_call: TRBJ1-2; v_call: TRBV10-2; cdr3_aa: CASSVLQDYGYTF
j_call: TRBJ2-3; v_call: TRBV7-9; cdr3_aa: CASSQRVSGDTQYF
j_call: TRBJ1-1; v_call: TRBV7-3; cdr3_aa: CASSRTGNTEAFF
j_call: TRBJ1-2; v_call: TRBV19; cdr3_aa: CASGASGGGYGYTF
j_call: TRBJ2-3; v_call: TRBV5-6; cdr3_aa: CASSHPRRGGTDTQYF
j_call: TRBJ2-6; v_call: TRBV6-5; cdr3_aa: CASMAVRGANVLTF
j_call: TRBJ1-6; v_call: TRBV6-1; cdr3_aa: CASSEAGRGRSSPLHF
j_call: TRBJ1-1; v_call: TRBV15; cdr3_aa: CATSRDWGAEAFF
j_call: TRBJ1-2; v_call: TRBV7-2; cdr3_aa: CASSLGGQGANYGYTF
j_call: TRBJ2-3; v_call: TRBV2; cdr3_aa: CASSDGGSTDTQYF
j_call: TRBJ1-2; v_call: TRBV5-6; cdr3_aa: CASSQVLGQGTSGYTF
j_call: TRBJ1-1; v_call: TRBV30; cdr3_aa: CAWSVPIRGTEAFF
j_call: TRBJ1-2; v_call: TRBV10-3; cdr3_aa: CAISVRDRGGDGYTF
j_call: TRBJ2-1; v_call: TRBV2; cdr3_aa: CASSGTSGDYNEQFF
j_call: TRBJ1-5; v_call: TRBV10-2; cdr3_aa: CASSEGDRVNQPQHF
j_call: TRBJ2-7; v_call: TRBV7-9; cdr3_aa: CASSLGSQGALLEEQYF
j_call: TRBJ1-2; v_call: TRBV15; cdr3_aa: CATSRDRSRGGGYTF
j_call: TRBJ1-1; v_call: TRBV5-5; cdr3_aa: CASSLQGDTEAFF
j_call: TRBJ2-3; v_call: TRBV2; cdr3_aa: CATQNFTDQTQYF
j_call: TRBJ1-6; v_call: TRBV7-9; cdr3_aa: CASSSRDRVRDSPLHF
j_call: TRBJ2-2; v_call: TRBV9; cdr3_aa: CASSKGTSGTTGELFF
j_call: TRBJ2-1; v_call: TRBV24-1; cdr3_aa: CATSGRDRASNEQFF
j_call: TRBJ2-7; v_call: TRBV7-6; cdr3_aa: CASSLGGTYEQYF
j_call: TRBJ2-2; v_call: TRBV18; cdr3_aa: CASSPLRSGTNTGELFF
j_call: TRBJ1-1; v_call: TRBV12-3/TRBV12-4; cdr3_aa: CASSFGGSRAFF
j_call: TRBJ1-1; v_call: TRBV9; cdr3_aa: CASSVASNTEAFF
j_call: TRBJ1-2; v_call: TRBV6-5; cdr3_aa: CASYSGGAGYTF
j_call: TRBJ1-1; v_call: TRBV5-1; cdr3_aa: CASSLTGGGMNTEAFF
j_call: TRBJ1-1; v_call: TRBV12-3/TRBV12-4; cdr3_aa: CASSLGQDTEAFF
j_call: TRBJ2-7; v_call: TRBV7-8; cdr3_aa: CASSVPGQAYEQYF
j_call: TRBJ1-5; v_call: TRBV7-2; cdr3_aa: CASSLGTGPLEGQPQHF
j_call: TRBJ1-2; v_call: TRBV18; cdr3_aa: CASSPEGPYGYTF
j_call: TRBJ2-1; v_call: TRBV2; cdr3_aa: CASSVGQGGYNEQFF
j_call: TRBJ2-1; v_call: TRBV5-1; cdr3_aa: CASSPTESLVHVRFF
j_call: TRBJ2-7; v_call: TRBV30; cdr3_aa: CAWSVTGKKQYF
j_call: TRBJ2-1; v_call: TRBV10-3; cdr3_aa: CAISESAADEQFF
j_call: TRBJ2-4; v_call: TRBV5-1; cdr3_aa: CASSSRTGENIQYF
j_call: TRBJ1-1; v_call: TRBV27; cdr3_aa: CASSLLGATEAFF
j_call: TRBJ2-2; v_call: TRBV24-1; cdr3_aa: CATSAASTGTLNTGELFF
j_call: TRBJ2-1; v_call: TRBV9; cdr3_aa: CASSVGSDRVNEQFF
j_call: TRBJ2-5; v_call: TRBV12-5; cdr3_aa: CASGLVLAGGLKTQYF
j_call: TRBJ2-3; v_call: TRBV6-6; cdr3_aa: CASSYSSRSRGDTQYF
j_call: TRBJ1-1; v_call: TRBV10-3; cdr3_aa: CAVLQDRENTEAFF
j_call: TRBJ1-1; v_call: TRBV19; cdr3_aa: CASSIPGGKTEAFF
j_call: TRBJ1-2; v_call: TRBV4-2; cdr3_aa: CASSQPEGGNYGYTF